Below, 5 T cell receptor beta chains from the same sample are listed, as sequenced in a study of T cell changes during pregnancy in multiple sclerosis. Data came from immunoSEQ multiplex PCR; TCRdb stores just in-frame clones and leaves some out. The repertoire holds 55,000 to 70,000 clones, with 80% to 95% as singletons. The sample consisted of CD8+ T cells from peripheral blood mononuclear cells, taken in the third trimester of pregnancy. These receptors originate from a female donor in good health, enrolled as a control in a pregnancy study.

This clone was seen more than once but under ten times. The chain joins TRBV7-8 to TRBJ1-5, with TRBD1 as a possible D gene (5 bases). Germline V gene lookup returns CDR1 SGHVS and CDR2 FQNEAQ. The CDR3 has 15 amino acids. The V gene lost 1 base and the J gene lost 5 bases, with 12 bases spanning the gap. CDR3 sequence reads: CASSLVLRDDQPQHF. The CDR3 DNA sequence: TGTGCCAGCAGCTTAGTTCTCAGGGATGATCAGCCCCAGCATTTT. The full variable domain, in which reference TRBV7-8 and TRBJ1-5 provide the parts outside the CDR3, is GAGVSQSPRYKVAKRGQDVALRCDPISGHVSLFWYQQALGQGPEFLTYFQNEAQLDKSGLPSDRFFAERPEGSVSTLKIQRTQQEDSAVYLCASSLVLRDDQPQHFGDGTRLSIL.

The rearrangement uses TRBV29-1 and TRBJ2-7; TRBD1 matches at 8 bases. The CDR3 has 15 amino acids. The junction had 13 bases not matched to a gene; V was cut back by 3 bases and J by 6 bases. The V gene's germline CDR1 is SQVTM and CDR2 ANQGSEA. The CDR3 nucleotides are TGCAGCGTTGAGGCCCTTTCCCAGGGGGCTCTCGAGCAGTACTTC. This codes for CSVEALSQGALEQYF.

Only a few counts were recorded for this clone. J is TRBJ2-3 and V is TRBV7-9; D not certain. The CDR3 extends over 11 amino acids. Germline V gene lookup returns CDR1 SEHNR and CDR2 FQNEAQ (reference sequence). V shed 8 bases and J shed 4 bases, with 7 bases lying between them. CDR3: CASLVADTQYF. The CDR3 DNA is TGTGCCAGCCTCGTCGCAGATACGCAGTATTTT.

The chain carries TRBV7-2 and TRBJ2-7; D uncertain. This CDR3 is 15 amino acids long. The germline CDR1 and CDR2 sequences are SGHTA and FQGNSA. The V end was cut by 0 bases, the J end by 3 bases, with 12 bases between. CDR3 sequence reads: CASSLAAFGLYEQYF. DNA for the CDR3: TGTGCCAGCAGCTTAGCTGCGTTTGGTCTCTACGAGCAGTACTTC.

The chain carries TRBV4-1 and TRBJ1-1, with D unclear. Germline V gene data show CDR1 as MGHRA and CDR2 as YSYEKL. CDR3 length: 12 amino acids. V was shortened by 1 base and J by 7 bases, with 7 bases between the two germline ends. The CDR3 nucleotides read TGCGCCAGCAGCCAAGGTCCCGGTGAAGCTTTCTTT. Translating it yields CASSQGPGEAFF.